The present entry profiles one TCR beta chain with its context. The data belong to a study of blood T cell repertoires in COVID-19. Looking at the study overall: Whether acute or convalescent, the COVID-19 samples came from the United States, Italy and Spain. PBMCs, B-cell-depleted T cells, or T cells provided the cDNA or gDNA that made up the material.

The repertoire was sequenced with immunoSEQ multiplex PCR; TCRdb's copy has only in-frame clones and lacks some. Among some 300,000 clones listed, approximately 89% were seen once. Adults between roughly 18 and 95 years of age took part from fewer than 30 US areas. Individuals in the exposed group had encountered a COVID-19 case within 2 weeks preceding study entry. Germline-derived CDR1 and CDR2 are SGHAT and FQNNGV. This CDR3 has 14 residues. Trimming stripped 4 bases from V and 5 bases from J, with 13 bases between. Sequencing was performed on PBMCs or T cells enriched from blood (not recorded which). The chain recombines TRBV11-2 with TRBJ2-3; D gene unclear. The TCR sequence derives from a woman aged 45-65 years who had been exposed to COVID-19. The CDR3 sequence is CASSSRWAVDTQYF. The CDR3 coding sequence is TGTGCCAGCAGCTCTCGATGGGCCGTAGATACGCAGTATTTT.